Reported below is one T cell receptor (beta chain). Per the original data handling: Nucleated cell counts were estimated from reference gene primer amplification. Sequencing was performed with immunoSEQ multiplex PCR; in TCRdb, only in-frame clones are kept and a portion is missing. The V and J calls and clone size come from that table; D and trimming were worked out from the DNA. The table lists some 96,000 clones, approximately 93% of them singletons. These data are taken from a study of blood T cell repertoires in COVID-19. Study-wide context: The study drew acute and convalescent COVID-19 samples from the United States, Italy and Spain.

The sequenced material came from peripheral blood. The receptor comes from a man in his fifties or sixties with active COVID-19.

The CDR3 region is CASSLGQVDTGELFF. CDR3 DNA sequence: TGTGCCAGCAGCTTAGGCCAGGTTGACACCGGGGAGCTGTTTTTT. V is TRBV5-6 and J is TRBJ2-2; no reliable D call. In germline, CDR1 is SGHDT, CDR2 YYEEEE. The length of the CDR3 is 15 residues. V was pared by 2 bases and J by 3 bases, with 11 bases between.